A selection of T cell receptor beta chains follows, all from one sample in a study of T-cell reconstitution after alpha-beta-depleted transplantation in children. TCRdb fed the PCR reads into MiXCR, producing one record per CDR3 protein. Among around 300,000 distinct CDR3 sequences listed, 9.5% to 13% were seen once. The specimen was PBMCs, collected before TCRalphabeta/CD19-depleted stem cell transplant. The receptors derive from a boy younger than two with acute myeloid leukemia, due to receive a stem cell transplant. The CDR3 runs from the conserved cysteine through the conserved F or W. Fields, in order: clone size, D gene, V gene, J gene, CDR3 DNA, CDR3 protein. The D gene is left open where the match is weak. Size values are once, few and many counts, or a class for expanded clones, and some rows have none.

>NA|NA|TRBV15|TRBJ2-1
TGTGCCACCAGCAGAGACGGGGCGGCGCATGAGCAGTTCTTC
CATSRDGAAHEQFF
>few|TRBD1|TRBV12-3/TRBV12-4|TRBJ2-6
TGTGCCAGCAGGATACAGGGGAGTCCTGGGGCCAACGTCCTGACTTTC
CASRIQGSPGANVLTF
>few|TRBD2|TRBV5-1|TRBJ2-5
TGCGCCAGCAGCTTGGAATGGCGGGAGCCCCAAGAGACCCAGTACTTC
CASSLEWREPQETQYF
>many|NA|TRBV7-3|TRBJ2-3
TGTGCCAGCAGCTTAAATCACGGGAACACAGATACGCAGTATTTT
CASSLNHGNTDTQYF
>NA|NA|TRBV5-1|TRBJ2-7
TGCGCCAGCAGCTTGGTGCCGAGGAACATCTACGAGCAGTACTTC
CASSLVPRNIYEQYF
>many|NA|TRBV21-1|TRBJ1-1
TGTGCCAGCAGGGGGACAGCTTTGAACACTGAAGCTTTCTTT
CASRGTALNTEAFF
>many|TRBD2|TRBV20-1|TRBJ2-1
TGCAGTGCTAGATCCACCGGTCGGCTAGCGGGAGGTAGCCATGAGCAGTTCTTC
CSARSTGRLAGGSHEQFF
>many|NA|TRBV6-2/TRBV6-3|TRBJ2-3
TGTGCCAGCAGTTCTCCGTCTAAATCCTCAAGCACAGATACGCAGTATTTT
CASSSPSKSSSTDTQYF
>NA|NA|TRBV5-1|TRBJ1-4
TGCGCCAGCAGCTTGGCCGGTGGAGGTGAGAATGAAAAACTGTTTTTT
CASSLAGGGENEKLFF
>many|NA|TRBV18|TRBJ2-7
TGTGCCAGCTCTCCCCGGGGCGGGATAAAGGCCTACGAGCAGTACTTC
CASSPRGGIKAYEQYF
>many|NA|TRBV28|TRBJ1-5
TGTGCCAGCAGGAACCCGGGCCGCAATCAGCCCCAGCATTTT
CASRNPGRNQPQHF
>NA|TRBD2|TRBV20-1|TRBJ2-3
TGCAGTGCTAGAGGGCTAGCGGACACAGATACGCAGTATTTT
CSARGLADTDTQYF
>many|NA|TRBV7-8|TRBJ2-6
TGTGCCAGCAGCTTACCCTCTGGGGCCAACGTCCTGACTTTC
CASSLPSGANVLTF
>NA|TRBD1|TRBV28|TRBJ2-7
TGTGCCAGCAGTCTCCGGACAGGGGCCATGACATCCTACGAGCAGTACTTC
CASSLRTGAMTSYEQYF
>NA|NA|TRBV19|TRBJ2-7
TGTGCCAGTAGTATAGCGAGAGGCTACGAGCAGTACTTC
CASSIARGYEQYF
>few|NA|TRBV15|TRBJ2-6
TGTGCCACCAGCAGAGGGGTTTCTGGGGCCAACGTCCTGACTTTC
CATSRGVSGANVLTF
>many|TRBD1|TRBV28|TRBJ2-1
TGTGCCAGCAGTTCGACAGGGGTTCAGTTCTTC
CASSSTGVQFF
>many|NA|TRBV6-1|TRBJ2-7
TGTGCCAGCAGTCTCTGGGACCGATCCTACGAGCAGTACTTC
CASSLWDRSYEQYF
>many|NA|TRBV15|TRBJ2-7
TGTGCCACCAGCGGGGGCCCGAACTACGAGCAGTACTTC
CATSGGPNYEQYF
>NA|TRBD2|TRBV3-1|TRBJ2-2
TGTGCCTGCTGCCAAGAATGGCGGGGGGCTAGCACCGGGGAGCTGTTTTTT
CACCQEWRGASTGELFF
>few|NA|TRBV7-2|TRBJ2-1
TGTGCCAGCAGCCTGACGTGGAACTCCTACAATGAGCAGTTCTTC
CASSLTWNSYNEQFF
>many|TRBD2|TRBV28|TRBJ2-7
TGTGCCAGCAGTTTCGCGGGGGCCTACGAGCAGTACTTC
CASSFAGAYEQYF
>many|NA|TRBV6-5|TRBJ2-3
TGTGCCAGCAGTTACTCGTGGGTAGATACGCAGTATTTT
CASSYSWVDTQYF
>many|TRBD1|TRBV9|TRBJ2-5
TGTGCCAGCAGCGCGTGGGACAGTTTCCAAGAGACCCAGTACTTC
CASSAWDSFQETQYF
>many|NA|TRBV12-3/TRBV12-4|TRBJ1-1
TGTGCCAGCAGTGTTGGGACGAACACTGAAGCTTTCTTT
CASSVGTNTEAFF
>many|NA|TRBV5-6|TRBJ2-2
TGTGCCAGCAGCTTGGCCAGGAACAGGGCAGTCGGGGAGCTGTTTTTT
CASSLARNRAVGELFF
>few|NA|TRBV11-2|TRBJ2-2
TGTGCCAGCAGCTTAGAAGTGAGGGTCCCGAACACCGGGGAGCTGTTTTTT
CASSLEVRVPNTGELFF
>many|TRBD2|TRBV10-3|TRBJ2-1
TGTGCCATCAGCCCGGGACTAGTGGTCTCCTACAATGAGCAGTTCTTC
CAISPGLVVSYNEQFF
>NA|NA|TRBV19|TRBJ2-1
TGTGCCAGTAGTATTCGGACGGATCAGAATGAGCAGTTCTTC
CASSIRTDQNEQFF
>many|TRBD1|TRBV28|TRBJ2-3
TGTGCCAGCAGTACAGGGGAGCCGTATTTT
CASSTGEPYF
>NA|NA|TRBV13|TRBJ1-5
TGTGCCAGCAGCTTGGGGCCAGGGCAAAGGGTCCAGCCCCAGCATTTT
CASSLGPGQRVQPQHF
>many|NA|TRBV12-3/TRBV12-4|TRBJ2-7
TGTGCCAGCAGCTCGCGGACCTTGGGGGAGCAGTACTTC
CASSSRTLGEQYF
>many|NA|TRBV7-2|TRBJ2-3
TGTGCCAGCAGCATAATAGCGGCTAGCACAGATACGCAGTATTTT
CASSIIAASTDTQYF
>many|TRBD1|TRBV5-5|TRBJ2-1
TGTGCCAGCAGCACCTGGGACAGGCTCTCCTACAATGAGCAGTTCTTC
CASSTWDRLSYNEQFF
>many|TRBD2|TRBV4-3|TRBJ2-4
TGCGCCAGCAGCCAAGAGTCGACTAGCGGGGCAAACATTCAGTACTTC
CASSQESTSGANIQYF
>many|TRBD1|TRBV11-2|TRBJ1-1
TGTGCCAGCAGCGCGACCGGGACAGGGAACACTGAAGCTTTCTTT
CASSATGTGNTEAFF
>many|NA|TRBV4-2|TRBJ2-1
TGTGCCAGCAGCTTACGGACATTGACCTACAATGAGCAGTTCTTC
CASSLRTLTYNEQFF
>many|NA|TRBV27|TRBJ2-7
TGTGCCAGCAGTTTATGGGGAAACGAGCAGTACTTC
CASSLWGNEQYF
>NA|NA|TRBV18|TRBJ2-3
TGTGCCAGCTCACTACGACAGGCCGATACGCAGTATTTT
CASSLRQADTQYF
>many|TRBD2|TRBV6-5|TRBJ2-7
TGTGCCAGCAGTTACTCGGGACTAGCGGGGGGACGGCTTGACGAGCAGTACTTC
CASSYSGLAGGRLDEQYF
>NA|TRBD2|TRBV2|TRBJ2-1
TGTGCCAGCAGTACTAGCGGGAGGGCAGGCAATGAGCAGTTCTTC
CASSTSGRAGNEQFF
>many|TRBD2|TRBV10-3|TRBJ2-7
TGTGCCATCAGTGAGTCCCAGGGACTAGCGGGGTACGAGCAGTACTTC
CAISESQGLAGYEQYF
>NA|NA|TRBV28|TRBJ1-1
TGTGCCAGCAGCCCACCTAGAACGAACACTGAAGCTTTCTTT
CASSPPRTNTEAFF
>many|NA|TRBV29-1|TRBJ2-5
TGCAGCGTTGAACAAGGGGCGGAGACCCAGTACTTC
CSVEQGAETQYF
>many|TRBD2|TRBV4-3|TRBJ2-3
TGCGCCAGCACCCCCTTAGCGGGAGAGGGGAAAGATACGCAGTATTTT
CASTPLAGEGKDTQYF
>NA|NA|TRBV10-2|TRBJ1-6
TGCGCCAGCAGCGTGGGGAATTCACCCCTCCACTTT
CASSVGNSPLHF
>few|NA|TRBV30|TRBJ1-5
TGTGCCTGGAGTGTAAAGGGCAATCAGCCCCAGCATTTT
CAWSVKGNQPQHF
>many|NA|TRBV9|TRBJ2-7
TGTGCCAGCAGCTTACGAGAGGGATCTGGCGAGCAGTACTTC
CASSLREGSGEQYF
>many|NA|TRBV7-3|TRBJ2-7
TGTGCCAGCAGCCTAAACCCCGGCTACGAGCAGTACTTC
CASSLNPGYEQYF
>many|TRBD1|TRBV29-1|TRBJ2-1
TGTGCGGGGACAGGGGTAGTCAATGAGCAGTTCTTC
CAGTGVVNEQFF